The 25 T cell receptor beta chains presented below share a single source sample, sequenced in a study of regulatory T cells in long-lasting Graves disease. Arm-PCR of CDR3 regions and iRepertoire HTBI primers were the basis on which TCR beta libraries were built. TCRdb redid the calling of the multiplex PCR reads with MiXCR, one entry per CDR3 protein. The table has about 360,000 distinct CDR3 sequences, around 16% seen once. This sample's time point: newly diagnosed GD, antithyroid drugs for less than 3 months. The TCR library was made from RNA that had been extracted from PBMCs in TRIzol. The same data also contributed to another study, on T cells in Graves' hyperthyroidism and ophthalmopathy.

Sequences were derived from peripheral blood mononuclear cells (PBMCs), sampled at new diagnosis, from a patient treated with antithyroid drugs. These receptors were obtained from a woman under 30 with Graves disease.

This clonotype was seen many times. The chain joins TRBV5-1 to TRBJ2-2; no clear D gene. This CDR3 region has 15 residues. V lost 0 bases to trimming and J lost 4 bases, with 10 bases between them. CDR1 SGHRS and CDR2 YFSETQ come from the germline V gene. CDR3 bases: TGCGCCAGCAGCTTGGGACATACTCTCACCGGGGAGCTGTTTTTT. Protein product: CASSLGHTLTGELFF.

This clonotype was picked up many times. The chain joins TRBV27 to TRBJ2-4; D remains ambiguous. The CDR3 length is 13 residues. Trimming cost V 3 bases and J 4 bases, with 7 bases left between them. Germline assignment: CDR1 MNHEY and CDR2 SMNVEV (reference sequence). CDR3 nucleotides: TGTGCCAGCAGTTTTTCGGGTAAAAACATTCAGTACTTC. Protein product: CASSFSGKNIQYF.

On this clonotype: This may arise from a read error, as a much more abundant clone is one base away. The chain carries TRBV28 and TRBJ2-7; 8 bases line up with TRBD2. Trimming cost V 5 bases and J 3 bases; bases outside gene matches: 6. The CDR3 contains 14 residues. Germline V CDR1 and CDR2: MDHEN, SYDVKM. CDR3 coding DNA: TGTGCCAGCAGTCCATTAGCGGGGATCTACGAGCAGTACTTC. Amino acids: CASSPLAGIYEQYF.

Regarding this clonotype: Just one base apart from a much larger clone, this may be a read error. The V gene is TRBV7-9, the J gene TRBJ2-1, with TRBD2 matching over 11 bases. Germline loops: CDR1 SEHNR, CDR2 FQNEAQ (reference sequence). The CDR3 sequence is 17 residues long. Trimming cost V 5 bases and J 0 bases; bases outside gene matches: 6. The CDR3 bases are TGTGCCAGCAGCGACATCGGGACTAGCGGCTCCTACAATGAGCAGTTCTTC. Protein product: CASSDIGTSGSYNEQFF.

This clonotype was counted ten times or more. The genes are TRBV5-1 and TRBJ1-2, with TRBD1 as a possible D gene (6 bases). Trimming shortened V by 4 bases and J by 3 bases, and 10 bases separated the two germline ends. Germline V lookup: CDR1 SGHRS, CDR2 YFSETQ. The CDR3 has 13 residues. The CDR3 DNA follows: TGCGCCAGCAGCATGGACAGAGACTATGGCTACACCTTC. This codes for CASSMDRDYGYTF.

The chain has TRBV28 and TRBJ1-5; D may be TRBD1 (5 bases). Between the trimmed V and J ends, which lost 5 bases and 4 bases, there was a span of 12 bases. Germline V lookup: CDR1 MDHEN, CDR2 SYDVKM. CDR3 size: 14 residues. The CDR3 coding sequence is TGTGCCAGCAGTGCCTGGGGGGATAATCAGCCCCAGCATTTT. Translated: CASSAWGDNQPQHF.

This clonotype was detected many times. The chain couples TRBV10-3 to TRBJ1-2; D not resolved. Per the germline V gene, CDR1 is ENHRY and CDR2 is SYGVKD. Trimming removed 4 bases from V and 4 bases from J, with 10 bases in between. The CDR3 totals 13 residues. CDR3 amino acids: CAISVASSYGYTF. CDR3 coding DNA: TGTGCCATCAGTGTGGCCAGCAGCTATGGCTACACCTTC.

A word on this clonotype: This may be a read error: a much more frequent sequence differs by one nucleotide. The chain uses TRBV18 and TRBJ2-3; no definite D call. The CDR3 extends over 17 amino acids. From germline, CDR1 is KGHSH and CDR2 LQKENI. V lost 2 bases and J 4 bases, leaving 19 bases between the germline ends. CDR3 residues: CASSPTSSSGNSDTQYF. Written as DNA, the CDR3 is TGTGCCAGCTCACCAACGAGTTCGAGTGGGAACTCAGATACGCAGTATTTT.

In this sample, this clonotype turned up many times. The chain carries TRBV6-2 or TRBV6-3 and TRBJ2-1, with 10 nucleotides matching TRBD2. V was pared by 5 bases and J by 2 bases, with 6 bases of the junction left unmatched. CDR3 size: 16 residues. CDR1 is MNHEY and CDR2 is SVGEGT in the germline V gene. This CDR3 reads CASSESTSGAYNEQFF. The CDR3 region has the DNA TGTGCCAGCAGTGAATCCACTAGCGGGGCCTACAATGAGCAGTTCTTC.

The table lists this clonotype with many counts. This chain uses TRBV6-1 with TRBJ1-1; D unresolved. Germline CDR1 is MNHNS and CDR2 is SASEGT. V dropped 6 bases and J dropped 3 bases, with 20 bases sitting between them. The CDR3 runs 16 residues. Here the CDR3 DNA reads TGTGCCAGCAGGCCTTACATAGGGTCGGCGGACACTGAAGCTTTCTTT. Protein sequence: CASRPYIGSADTEAFF.

This clonotype was seen only a few times. The gene calls are TRBV5-4 and TRBJ2-1; D tentatively fits TRBD1 or TRBD2 (6 bases each). In germline, CDR1 is SGHNT, CDR2 YYREEE (reference sequence). The CDR3 consists of 16 residues. Trimming pared 0 bases from V and 3 bases from J, leaving 13 bases between. CDR3 amino acids: CASSLAGGRVYNEQFF. DNA of the CDR3: TGTGCCAGCAGCTTGGCCGGGGGCAGGGTCTACAATGAGCAGTTCTTC.

Ten or more counts support this clonotype. CDR3 sequence: CASSVSPEAFF. The CDR3 DNA follows: TGTGCCAGCAGCGTCTCACCTGAAGCTTTCTTT. The chain couples TRBV2 to TRBJ1-1; unclear D gene. Germline V gives CDR1 SNHLY, CDR2 FYNNEI. The CDR3 consists of 11 residues. V was cut by 6 bases and J by 6 bases, with 8 bases left in between.

The rearrangement links TRBV6-2 or TRBV6-3 to TRBJ1-2, with 9 bases matching TRBD1. This CDR3 region has 16 residues. Germline loops: CDR1 MNHEY, CDR2 SVGEGT. The J segment lost 2 bases and the V segment lost 0 bases, leaving 4 bases of the junction unmatched. Here the CDR3 DNA reads TGTGCCAGCAGTTACTCTACAGGGGGCTACAACTATGGCTACACCTTC. Protein: CASSYSTGGYNYGYTF.

The genes are TRBV20-1 and TRBJ2-1, with 16 bases aligning to TRBD2. This CDR3 is built from 15 residues. The trim removed 7 bases at V and 8 bases at J, leaving 8 bases unmatched. CDR1 and CDR2 (germline): DFQATT, SNEGSKA (reference sequence). CDR3 DNA: TGCAGTGTTAGGGGACTAGCGGGAGGGCGGGATGAGCAGTTCTTC. It translates to CSVRGLAGGRDEQFF.

The table lists this clonotype with many counts. The chain combines TRBV2 with TRBJ2-1; no reliable D call. CDR1 and CDR2 from the germline V gene are SNHLY and FYNNEI. The CDR3 covers 13 residues. CDR3 coding DNA: TGTGCAGACCGGGCCTCGCAAGCCAATGAGCAGTTCTTC. It is translated as CADRASQANEQFF.

This clonotype appeared many times. CDR3 bases: TGTGCCAGCAGCGCTGGGACGGTTAATCAGCCCCAGCATTTT. Protein: CASSAGTVNQPQHF. This sequence joins TRBV12-3 or TRBV12-4 and TRBJ1-5, with D perhaps matching TRBD1 (5 bases). Trimming stripped 6 bases from V and 4 bases from J, with 13 bases between. This CDR3 spans 14 amino acids.

This clonotype appeared a few times. The chain carries TRBV4-1 and TRBJ1-2; maybe TRBD1 (5 bases). Germline V gene data show CDR1 as MGHRA and CDR2 as YSYEKL. CDR3 length: 15 amino acids. Trimming shortened V by 4 bases and J by 2 bases, and 14 bases separated the two germline ends. CDR3 in amino acids: CASSLPSGVNYGYTF. The CDR3 DNA reads as TGCGCCAGCAGCCTCCCCTCGGGGGTAAACTATGGCTACACCTTC.

This clonotype came up many times. The rearrangement uses TRBV4-1 and TRBJ1-4, with D perhaps TRBD1 (6 bases). The V end was cut by 0 bases, the J end by 9 bases, with 11 bases between. The CDR3 has 14 amino acids. Germline V gene lookup returns CDR1 MGHRA and CDR2 YSYEKL. The DNA for the CDR3 is TGCGCCAGCAGCCAAGATTTCACAGGGAAAAAACTGTTTTTT. Its translation is CASSQDFTGKKLFF.

The CDR3 DNA is TGTGCCAGCAGCTTAGAAACCGGGACTCCGTACTTC. As protein: CASSLETGTPYF. The J gene is TRBJ2-5, the V gene TRBV7-9; tentative D call: TRBD2 (6 bases). Germline assignment: CDR1 SEHNR and CDR2 FQNEAQ (reference sequence). The CDR3 covers 12 residues. Trimming shortened V by 1 base and J by 13 bases, and 13 bases separated the two germline ends.

This clonotype was recorded at least ten times. This chain joins TRBV2 and TRBJ2-3, with D perhaps being TRBD1 or TRBD2 (6 bases each). The germline V gene encodes CDR1 SNHLY and CDR2 FYNNEI. CDR3 size: 15 residues. V was trimmed by 6 bases and J by 0 bases, leaving 13 bases between them. DNA of the CDR3: TGTGCCAGCAGCCTCCAGGGGACTAGCACAGATACGCAGTATTTT. Translated, it gives CASSLQGTSTDTQYF.

The sample holds many counts of this clonotype. This chain uses TRBV14 with TRBJ2-4, with D possibly being TRBD1 (5 bases). This CDR3 is built from 20 residues. V was cut by 0 bases and J by 1 base, with 22 bases left in between. CDR1 SGHDN and CDR2 FVKESK come from the germline V gene. Here the CDR3 DNA reads TGTGCCAGCAGCCAAGATCAACAGGTGGAGTGGTATAAGGCCAAAAACATTCAGTACTTC. Its protein is CASSQDQQVEWYKAKNIQYF.

This clonotype has at least ten counts. V is TRBV7-9 and J is TRBJ2-1, with TRBD2 identical over 11 bases. V shed 4 bases, J shed 3 bases, and the junction held 11 bases outside the gene matches. Germline-derived CDR1 and CDR2 are SEHNR and FQNEAQ (reference sequence). This CDR3 is 18 amino acids long. The CDR3 loop is CASSSPPGLAVYYNEQFF. The CDR3 nucleotides read TGTGCCAGCAGCTCGCCTCCGGGACTAGCGGTTTACTACAATGAGCAGTTCTTC.

Remarks on this clonotype: One end of the junction does not line up with germline, which may come from a read error. The chain is built from TRBV5-6 and TRBJ1-3; TRBD1 is a possible D gene (5 bases). From germline, CDR1 is SGHDT and CDR2 YYEEEE. The CDR3 has 13 residues. The CDR3 here is CASSRGVGNTVYF. The CDR3 region has the DNA TGTGCCAGCAGCCGGGGGGTTGGGAACACCGTATATTTT.

This clonotype was observed many times. The V and J genes are TRBV27 and TRBJ2-1; 8 bases align to TRBD2. Germline values: CDR1 MNHEY, CDR2 SMNVEV (reference sequence). V shed 5 bases and J 6 bases; nucleotides not matched to a gene: 6. The CDR3 spans 14 residues. The CDR3 reads CASSPTTSANEQFF. CDR3 sequence (DNA): TGTGCCAGCAGTCCGACGACTAGCGCCAATGAGCAGTTCTTC.

This clonotype was seen at least ten times. The chain couples TRBV30 to TRBJ1-5, with D hard to call. V lost 2 bases, J lost 8 bases, and 22 bases lay in between. This CDR3 spans 16 amino acids. CDR1 is GTSNPN and CDR2 is SVGIG in the germline V gene (reference sequence). The CDR3 loop is CAWSPGTLRGLEPQHF. The CDR3, as DNA: TGTGCCTGGAGTCCCGGAACACTGCGCGGGTTGGAGCCCCAGCATTTT.